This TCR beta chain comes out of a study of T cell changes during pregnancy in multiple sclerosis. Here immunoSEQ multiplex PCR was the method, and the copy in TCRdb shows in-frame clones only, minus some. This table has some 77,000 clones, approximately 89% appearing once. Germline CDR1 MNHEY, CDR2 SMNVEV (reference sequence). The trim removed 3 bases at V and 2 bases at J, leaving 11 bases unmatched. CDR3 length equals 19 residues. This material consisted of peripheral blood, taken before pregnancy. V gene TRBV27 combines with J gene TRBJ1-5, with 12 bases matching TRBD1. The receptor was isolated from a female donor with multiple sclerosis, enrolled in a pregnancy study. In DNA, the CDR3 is TGTGCCAGCAGTTTCGATGGGGACAGGGGGCGAATCGGCAATCAGCCCCAGCATTTT. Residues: CASSFDGDRGRIGNQPQHF.